Shown below are 18 T cell receptor beta chains from a single sample sequenced in a study of blood T cell repertoires in COVID-19. TCRdb's copy holds only in-frame clones and misses some; the assay was immunoSEQ multiplex PCR. The data show 55,000 to 70,000 clones, with roughly 88% seen just once and around two fifths held by the top ten. Sequencing was done on a sample of peripheral blood. These receptor sequences come from a woman in her fifties or sixties with COVID-19, enrolled during active disease.

The V call is TRBV25-1, the J call TRBJ2-5; 8 nucleotides line up with TRBD1. Trimming removed 7 bases from V and 5 bases from J; junction bases left unmatched: 6. This CDR3 is 13 amino acids long. Germline assignment: CDR1 MGHDK and CDR2 SYGVNS. CDR3 loop: CASNGQGRETQYF. CDR3 DNA: TGTGCCAGCAACGGACAGGGACGCGAGACCCAGTACTTC.

The chain joins TRBV28 to TRBJ2-1, with 8 bases aligning to TRBD1. Germline V gene data show CDR1 as MDHEN and CDR2 as SYDVKM. V shed 3 bases, J shed 3 bases, and the junction held 10 bases outside the gene matches. This CDR3 comprises 17 residues. CDR3 amino acids: CASSLVVGDRSYNEQFF. In nucleotides, the CDR3 is TGTGCCAGCAGTTTGGTAGTAGGGGACAGGAGCTACAATGAGCAGTTCTTC.

V gene TRBV6-6 combines with J gene TRBJ2-1; no definite D call. CDR3 length equals 12 residues. Trimming removed 7 bases at V and 5 bases at J, with 9 bases between. Germline V CDR1 and CDR2: MNHNY, SVGAGI (reference sequence). DNA of the CDR3: TGTGCCAGCATGAACTACGACAATGAGCAGTTCTTC. This codes for CASMNYDNEQFF.

A few counts support this clone. The chain joins TRBV7-2 to TRBJ2-1; D gene ambiguous. Trimming cost V 5 bases and J 4 bases, with 6 bases left between them. Looked up from germline, CDR1 is SGHTA and CDR2 is FQGNSA. This CDR3 is 12 amino acids long. CDR3 in amino acids: CASSPSYNEQFF. The CDR3 region has the DNA TGTGCCAGCAGCCCGTCGTACAATGAGCAGTTCTTC. Drawing the rest from reference TRBV7-2 and TRBJ2-1, the complete variable domain is GAGVSQSPSNKVTEKGKDVELRCDPISGHTALYWYRQSLGQGLEFLIYFQGNSAPDKSGLPSDRFSAERTGGSVSTLTIQRTQQEDSAVYLCASSPSYNEQFFGPGTRLTVL.

The chain links TRBV19 to TRBJ2-3; 14 bases match TRBD2. With 5 bases clipped from V and 10 bases from J, the junction kept 11 bases outside the gene matches. The CDR3 has 16 residues. The germline gives CDR1 LNHDA, CDR2 SQIVND (reference sequence). The CDR3 nucleotides are TGTGCCAGTAGTGCACTGGGACTAGCGGGAGTGAGTTCGCAGTATTTT. Amino acid sequence: CASSALGLAGVSSQYF.

This clone has a single count. V is TRBV30 and J is TRBJ2-2; no clear D gene. Germline V gene lookup returns CDR1 GTSNPN and CDR2 SVGIG (reference sequence). The CDR3 covers 14 residues. The germline V and J ends were trimmed by 0 bases and 4 bases, with 9 bases remaining between them. CDR3 amino acids: CAWSVLSGTGELFF. CDR3 nucleotide sequence: TGTGCCTGGAGTGTACTGTCAGGCACCGGGGAGCTGTTTTTT. Full variable domain (outside the CDR3, taken from reference TRBV30 and TRBJ2-2): SQTIHQWPATLVQPVGSPLSLECTVEGTSNPNLYWYRQAAGRGLQLLFYSVGIGQISSEVPQNLSASRPQDRQFILSSKKLLLSDSGFYLCAWSVLSGTGELFFGEGSRLTVL.

The gene calls are TRBV5-4 and TRBJ1-1, with a tentative D call TRBD1 (6 bases). CDR1 SGHNT and CDR2 YYREEE come from the germline V gene (reference sequence). The CDR3 extends over 14 amino acids. V lost 0 bases and J 9 bases, leaving 15 bases between the germline ends. CDR3 amino acids: CASSLERTEFQAFF. The CDR3 bases are TGTGCCAGCAGCTTGGAGAGGACAGAATTTCAAGCTTTCTTT.

V and J are TRBV20-1 and TRBJ1-1; no clear D gene. This CDR3 is built from 11 residues. The germline V and J ends were trimmed by 6 bases and 5 bases, with 10 bases remaining between them. Germline V CDR1 and CDR2: DFQATT, SNEGSKA (reference sequence). The DNA for the CDR3 is TGCAGTGCCGGGAAGGAAACTGAAGCTTTCTTT. Translated: CSAGKETEAFF.

The chain carries TRBV2 and TRBJ1-4, with no clear D. Trimming removed 5 bases at V and 8 bases at J, with 15 bases between. The CDR3 is 14 amino acids. The germline V gene has CDR1 SNHLY and CDR2 FYNNEI. The CDR3 loop reads CASSMLGESEKLFF. DNA of the CDR3: TGTGCCAGCAGTATGTTGGGAGAAAGCGAAAAACTGTTTTTT. Full variable domain (missing parts from reference TRBV2 and TRBJ1-4): EPEVTQTPSHQVTQMGQEVILRCVPISNHLYFYWYRQILGQKVEFLVSFYNNEISEKSEIFDDQFSVERPDGSNFTLKIRSTKLEDSAMYFCASSMLGESEKLFFGSGTQLSVL.

The chain couples TRBV5-1 to TRBJ1-1; no clear D. The CDR3 has 14 amino acids. V was shortened by 3 bases and J by 1 base, with 10 bases between the two germline ends. The germline V gene has CDR1 SGHRS and CDR2 YFSETQ. The CDR3 DNA is TGCGCCAGCAGCTACGCCGGAGGGAACACTGAAGCTTTCTTT. It translates to CASSYAGGNTEAFF.

This chain uses TRBV7-9 with TRBJ2-6, with D hard to call. The V end lost 2 bases, the J end lost 1 base, and 15 bases lay between the germline ends. CDR3 length: 18 amino acids. Germline lookup yields CDR1 SEHNR and CDR2 FQNEAQ (reference sequence). The CDR3 DNA reads TGTGCCAGCAGCTTACCCTTAGAGCTACTTTCTGGGGCCAACGTCCTGACTTTC. It translates to CASSLPLELLSGANVLTF.

The gene calls are TRBV27 and TRBJ2-1, with 14 bases lining up with TRBD2. V gave up 5 bases and J gave up 9 bases; unmatched junction bases: 6. CDR3 length: 15 amino acids. In germline, CDR1 is MNHEY, CDR2 SMNVEV (reference sequence). The CDR3 here is CASSPTSGRAGEQFF. The CDR3 bases are TGTGCCAGCAGTCCGACTAGCGGGAGGGCCGGTGAGCAGTTCTTC.

The gene calls are TRBV5-1 and TRBJ2-6, with TRBD2 matching 11 bases. Germline assignment: CDR1 SGHRS and CDR2 YFSETQ. The CDR3 runs to 18 residues. After removal of 4 bases from V and 2 bases from J, the junction contained 8 bases not matched to a gene. The CDR3 DNA reads TGCGCCAGCAGCCCTACTAGCGGGAGTGTTGCTGGGGCCAACGTCCTGACTTTC. Translation: CASSPTSGSVAGANVLTF.

The chain recombines TRBV5-5 with TRBJ2-1, with D maybe TRBD2 (5 bases). The ends were cut back, 7 bases at V and 3 bases at J, with 5 bases in the middle. In germline, CDR1 is SGHKS, CDR2 YYEKEE (reference sequence). The length of the CDR3 is 11 residues. The CDR3 nucleotides read TGTGCCAGCCGGGACTACAATGAGCAGTTCTTC. It specifies CASRDYNEQFF.

This rearrangement joins TRBV18 to TRBJ2-1, with 11 bases that match TRBD2. This CDR3 is 17 amino acids long. V lost 4 bases to trimming and J lost 3 bases; unmatched junction nucleotides: 8. CDR1 KGHSH and CDR2 LQKENI come from the germline V gene. The CDR3 nucleotides read TGTGCCAGCTCACTCCGATCCGGGACTAGCGGCTACAATGAGCAGTTCTTC. Protein sequence: CASSLRSGTSGYNEQFF.

The chain is built from TRBV7-9 and TRBJ2-2, with D perhaps TRBD1 (5 bases). Germline CDR1 and CDR2: SEHNR and FQNEAQ (reference sequence). V dropped 1 base and J dropped 3 bases, with 15 bases sitting between them. The CDR3 extends over 17 amino acids. CDR3 residues: CASSLVTPPGHTGELFF. CDR3 nucleotide sequence: TGTGCCAGCAGCTTAGTTACCCCACCAGGGCACACCGGGGAGCTGTTTTTT.

The chain joins TRBV7-6 to TRBJ1-3; D call uncertain. The CDR3 is made up of 15 amino acids. Germline V gene data show CDR1 as SGHVS and CDR2 as FNYEAQ. The V end was cut by 1 base, the J end by 2 bases, with 9 bases between. The CDR3 loop reads CASSLERSTGNTIYF. CDR3 nucleotides: TGTGCCAGCAGCTTAGAGAGGTCGACTGGAAACACCATATATTTT.

The rearrangement uses TRBV6-2 or TRBV6-3 and TRBJ2-7; TRBD2 aligns across 11 bases. CDR1 and CDR2 from the germline V gene are MNHEY and SVGEGT. V dropped 6 bases and J dropped 1; count of bases not matched to a gene: 11. CDR3 length equals 17 residues. The CDR3 DNA reads as TGTGCCAGCAGCCGAACCCCCGGGACTAGCGGTTCCTACGAGCAGTACTTC. It translates to CASSRTPGTSGSYEQYF.